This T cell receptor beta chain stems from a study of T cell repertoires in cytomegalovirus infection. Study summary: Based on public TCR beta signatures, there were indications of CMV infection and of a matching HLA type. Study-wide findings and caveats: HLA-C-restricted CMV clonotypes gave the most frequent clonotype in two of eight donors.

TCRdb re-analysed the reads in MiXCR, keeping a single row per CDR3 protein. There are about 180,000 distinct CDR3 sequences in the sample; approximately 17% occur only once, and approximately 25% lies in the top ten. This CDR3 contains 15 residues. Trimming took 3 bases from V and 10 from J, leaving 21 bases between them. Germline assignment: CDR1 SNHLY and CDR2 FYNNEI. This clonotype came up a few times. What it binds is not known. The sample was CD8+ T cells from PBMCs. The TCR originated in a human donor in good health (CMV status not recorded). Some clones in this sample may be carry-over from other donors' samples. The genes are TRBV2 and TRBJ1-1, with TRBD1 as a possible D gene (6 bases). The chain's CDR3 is CASSDGGSAASRAFF. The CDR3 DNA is TGTGCCAGCAGTGATGGGGGCAGTGCCGCGTCGAGAGCTTTCTTT. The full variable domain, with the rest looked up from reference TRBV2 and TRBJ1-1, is EPEVTQTPSHQVTQMGQEVILRCVPISNHLYFYWYRQILGQKVEFLVSFYNNEISEKSEIFDDQFSVERPDGSNFTLKIRSTKLEDSAMYFCASSDGGSAASRAFFGQGTRLTVV.